In its sample, the clone carrying this TCR beta chain ranks as medium-sized. Its antigen remains unknown. The table came from immunoSEQ multiplex PCR; TCRdb's copy has only in-frame clones and leaves some out. The data show about 9,100 clones, approximately 70% seen once. This CDR3 is built from 15 residues. The germline gives CDR1 MRHNA, CDR2 SNTAGT. J lost 8 bases, V lost 4 bases, and 5 bases had no gene match. Any history of autoimmune disease or systemic immunosuppression disqualified patients. This specimen comes from a study of OX40 agonist ivuxolimab in advanced cancers. Study details: Patients enrolled in dose escalation were diagnosed with hepatocellular carcinoma, melanoma, renal cell or head and neck cancer.

Findings and limits, study-wide: At doses 0.1 to 3.0 mg/kg, CD4+ and CD8+ clones expanded. CD4+ T cells averaged fewer expanded clones than CD8+ T cells.

The genes are TRBV6-4 and TRBJ2-1; 13 positions agree with TRBD2. The starting material was CD4+ or CD8+ T cells sorted from blood, obtained in a trial of the OX40 agonist ivuxolimab. This clonotype was sampled from an adult with an advanced solid tumor such as melanoma, head and neck, liver or kidney cancer. CDR3 sequence (DNA): TGTGCCAGCAGTGCCGGGACTAGCGGGAACGATGAGCAGTTCTTC. It yields the protein CASSAGTSGNDEQFF.